The 2 T cell receptor beta chains presented below share a single source sample, sequenced in a study of T-cell reconstitution after alpha-beta-depleted transplantation in children. Preparing the TCRbeta library involved the use of unique molecular identifiers. TCRdb reprocessed the PCR reads with MiXCR, giving one entry per CDR3 protein. Counted here are 65,000 to 90,000 distinct CDR3 sequences, roughly 11% occurring once; the ten biggest clones make up about 13%. The sequenced sample was PBMCs, obtained before TCRalphabeta/CD19-depleted stem cell transplant. The receptors shown here come from a boy aged 10-17 years with acute myeloid leukemia, due to receive a stem cell transplant.

This clonotype was seen ten or more times. J is TRBJ2-1 and V is TRBV28; tentative D call: TRBD2 (5 bases). CDR1 is MDHEN, CDR2 SYDVKM, per germline. This CDR3 has 15 amino acids. The V gene lost 6 bases and the J gene lost 0 bases, with 12 bases spanning the gap. The CDR3 region is CASSMDSGSYNEQFF. Here the CDR3 DNA reads TGTGCCAGCAGCATGGACTCCGGCTCCTACAATGAGCAGTTCTTC.

The chain carries TRBV20-1 and TRBJ2-2, with no clear D. The CDR3 has 12 amino acids. Germline V gene sequence: CDR1 DFQATT, CDR2 SNEGSKA (reference sequence). Deletions cut 6 bases from V and 9 bases from J, with 14 bases between. The CDR3 spells CSATIVSWELFF. DNA for the CDR3: TGCAGTGCAACCATAGTATCCTGGGAGCTGTTTTTT.